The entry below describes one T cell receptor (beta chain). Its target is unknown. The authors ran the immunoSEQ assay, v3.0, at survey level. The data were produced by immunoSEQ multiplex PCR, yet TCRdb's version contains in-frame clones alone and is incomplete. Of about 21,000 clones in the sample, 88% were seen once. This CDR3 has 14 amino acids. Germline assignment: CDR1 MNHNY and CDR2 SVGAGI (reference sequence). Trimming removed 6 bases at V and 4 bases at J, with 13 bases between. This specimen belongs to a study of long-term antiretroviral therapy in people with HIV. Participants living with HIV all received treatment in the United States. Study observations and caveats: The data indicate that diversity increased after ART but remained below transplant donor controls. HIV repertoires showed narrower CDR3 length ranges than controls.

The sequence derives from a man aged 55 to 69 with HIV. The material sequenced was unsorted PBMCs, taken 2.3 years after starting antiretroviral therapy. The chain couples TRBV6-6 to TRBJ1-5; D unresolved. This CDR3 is CASSRTTWNQPQHF. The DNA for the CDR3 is TGTGCCAGCAGCCGGACGACGTGGAATCAGCCCCAGCATTTT.